The clone carrying this TCR beta chain was seen only a few times. The antigen is not known. The sample originates from a study of CD8 T cells in ankylosing spondylitis. Study results and limitations: Clones linked to the disease showed a CD8+ phenotype. They occurred at relatively low frequencies in peripheral blood.

One entry per CDR3 protein, called by TCRdb with MiXCR from the 5' RACE reads. The table includes 380,000 or so distinct CDR3 sequences, about 20% detected once. This CDR3 contains 10 residues. Trimming stripped 4 bases from V and 7 bases from J, with 8 bases between. Germline CDR1 is SQVTM and CDR2 is ANQGSEA. Sequenced: blood, either unsorted or a sorted T cell fraction (not recorded which). The TCR was taken from a male donor with ankylosing spondylitis or in good health (not recorded which). The chain is built from TRBV29-1 and TRBJ2-7; D is undetermined. The DNA for the CDR3 is TGCAGCGTTGTCGTTGAGGAGCAGTACTTC. Encoded protein: CSVVVEEQYF.